Listed below are T cell receptor beta chains from one sample, sequenced in a study of T cell responses to AZD1222 COVID-19 vaccine. The data were produced by immunoSEQ multiplex PCR, yet TCRdb's version contains in-frame clones alone and is incomplete. The sample contains some 150,000 clones, roughly 90% of which appear only once. Sequences were derived from peripheral blood, sampled on day 0 of AZD1222 vaccination. The receptors derive from an adult in good health. CDR3s include the opening cysteine and the closing phenylalanine or tryptophan. D genes are given only for firm matches. Size is stated for part of the rows, as once, few or many counts, or as a class when the clone is expanded.

clone_size d_call j_call v_call cdr3_nt cdr3_aa
- TRBD1 TRBJ1-5 TRBV6-5 TGTGCCAGCAGTTACTCGGACGGACAGGGTAAATCGGCCCAGCATTTT CASSYSDGQGKSAQHF
- - TRBJ2-2 TRBV10-1 TGCGCCAGCAGTGAAGAACAGCTCACCGGGGAGCTGTTTTTT CASSEEQLTGELFF
- TRBD1 TRBJ2-7 TRBV27 TGTGCCAGCAGTTTATCGGCAGGGGGCCTCTACGAGCAGTACTTC CASSLSAGGLYEQYF
- TRBD2 TRBJ2-3 TRBV15 TGTGCCACCAGCAGAGACCGAGGACTAGCGGTTTACGACACAGATACGCAGTATTTT CATSRDRGLAVYDTDTQYF
- - TRBJ1-4 TRBV13 TGTGCCAGCAGCCCACCCTCACTCACAGGAGCAACTAATGAAAAACTGTTTTTT CASSPPSLTGATNEKLFF
once TRBD1 TRBJ1-6 TRBV5-4 TGTGCCAGCAGGCTGACAGGGGGAAATTCACCCCTCCACTTT CASRLTGGNSPLHF
- - TRBJ1-1 TRBV18 TGTGCCAGCTCACTGGTTGGGAGGAACACTGAAGCTTTCTTT CASSLVGRNTEAFF
once - TRBJ2-5 TRBV27 TGTGCCAGCAGTTTACGGTTTGGGGTCCAAGAGACCCAGTACTTC CASSLRFGVQETQYF
- - TRBJ2-7 TRBV21-1 TGTGCCAGCAGCAAAGTGAGGGACAGTAGCCCCTACGAGCAGTACTTC CASSKVRDSSPYEQYF
- - TRBJ1-1 TRBV5-6 TGTGCCAGCAGCTCTCCCCGATTGAACACTGAAGCTTTCTTT CASSSPRLNTEAFF
- - TRBJ2-7 TRBV29-1 TGCAGCGTTAATTCGGTGGACGGCAACTCCTACGAGCAGTACTTC CSVNSVDGNSYEQYF
- - TRBJ1-1 TRBV7-9 - CASSFPLGMAFF
- - TRBJ1-5 TRBV3-1/TRBV3-2 TGTGCCAGCAGCCAAAGCCACAGCTATAGCAATCAGCCCCAGCATTTT CASSQSHSYSNQPQHF
- - TRBJ2-5 TRBV2 TGTGCCAGCAGTGATCGCGAGACCCAGTACTTC CASSDRETQYF
few - TRBJ2-7 TRBV27 TGTGCCAGCAGTTCTCGACAACCAGGGACCTACGAGCAGTACTTC CASSSRQPGTYEQYF
- - TRBJ1-1 TRBV19 TGTGCCAGTAGAAGACAGAGCAACACTGAAGCTTTCTTT CASRRQSNTEAFF
- TRBD1 TRBJ2-3 TRBV5-1 TGCGCCAGCAGCACAGGAAGACAGGGGCCCGATACGCAGTATTTT CASSTGRQGPDTQYF
few TRBD1 TRBJ1-2 TRBV2 TGTGCCAGCAGGAAAACCCGGGACAGGGTCAATGGCTACACCTTC CASRKTRDRVNGYTF
- - TRBJ1-3 TRBV9 TGTGCCAGCAGCGTCTCGGCCGGCACAAGTGGAAACACCATATATTTT CASSVSAGTSGNTIYF
- - TRBJ2-7 TRBV27 TGTGCCAGCAGTTGGTTTGGAGGTCCCTACGAGCAGTACTTC CASSWFGGPYEQYF
- - TRBJ2-5 TRBV4-1 TGCGCCAGCAGCCTGCTGGGGGGTCAAGAGACCCAGTACTTC CASSLLGGQETQYF
- - TRBJ2-2 TRBV18 TGTGCCAGCTCACCATTACGCGGTACCGGGGAGCTGTTTTTT CASSPLRGTGELFF
once TRBD2 TRBJ2-1 TRBV29-1 TGCAGCGTCGGGAGGGCCTACAATGAGCAGTTCTTC CSVGRAYNEQFF
- - TRBJ1-4 TRBV9 TGTGCCAGCAGCCCCGGAGGGACTGAAAAACTGTTTTTT CASSPGGTEKLFF
- - TRBJ2-7 TRBV11-2 TGTGCCAGCAGCTTCGGGACCACGGGCTACTACGAGCAGTACTTC CASSFGTTGYYEQYF
- - TRBJ2-2 TRBV9 TGTGCCAGCAGCGGAAGACAGAACACCGGGGAGCTGTTTTTT CASSGRQNTGELFF
- TRBD1 TRBJ2-1 TRBV18 TGTGCCAGCTCACCGGGACAGGCTGATGAGCAGTTCTTC CASSPGQADEQFF
- TRBD1 TRBJ1-2 TRBV5-3 TGTGCCAGAAGCTTGGTTACAGGGGAGACGCGCGGCTACACCTTC CARSLVTGETRGYTF
- - TRBJ1-2 TRBV7-2 TGTGCCAGCAGCCCGGCCCGAGGGCCCAACTATGGCTACACCTTC CASSPARGPNYGYTF
- TRBD1 TRBJ1-2 TRBV19 TGTGCCAGTAACTACAGGGGACACTATGGCTACACCTTC CASNYRGHYGYTF
- - TRBJ2-7 TRBV19 TGTGCCAGTAGTAATTTTCGCCGTACAGCTCTTTCGGGGCAGTACTTC CASSNFRRTALSGQYF
- TRBD2 TRBJ2-4 TRBV28 TGTGCCAGCAGTCCCCCGGGAGGGAACATTCAGTACTTC CASSPPGGNIQYF
- - TRBJ2-7 TRBV24-1 TGTGCCACCAGTCCATCCTCTTGGGGAGTTGACGACGAGCAGTACTTC CATSPSSWGVDDEQYF
once - TRBJ1-5 TRBV18 TGTGCCAGCTCACCCCAGGGGAATCAGCCCCAGCATTTT CASSPQGNQPQHF
once - TRBJ2-7 TRBV5-5 TGTGCCAGCAGCTTGGCCGGGGCAGGGGTCTCCTACGAGCAGTACTTC CASSLAGAGVSYEQYF
- - TRBJ1-2 TRBV29-1 TGCAGCGTTGATGAGCTGACCTATGGCTACACCTTC CSVDELTYGYTF
- TRBD2 TRBJ2-1 TRBV6-1 TGTGCCAGCAGTGAGGCGGGAGGCTCCTACAATGAGCAGTTCTTC CASSEAGGSYNEQFF
- - TRBJ1-2 TRBV6-5 TGTGCCAGCAGTCAGGGAGATGGCTACACCTTC CASSQGDGYTF
- TRBD1 TRBJ1-3 TRBV5-1 TGCGCCAGCAGCCCGGACAGGGCGGCGTATGGAAACACCATATATTTT CASSPDRAAYGNTIYF
- - TRBJ2-7 TRBV27 TGTGCCAGCAGTTTCTCTGGACGGGGCGAGCAGTACTTC CASSFSGRGEQYF
- - TRBJ2-1 TRBV19 TGTGCCAGTAATATGCGGGACAGACCCCCCAATGAGCAGTTCTTC CASNMRDRPPNEQFF
- - TRBJ1-2 TRBV10-3 TGTGCCATCAGCGGAGGTTCGTGGGCCAGGGGCTATGGCTACACCTTC CAISGGSWARGYGYTF
- TRBD1 TRBJ1-6 TRBV5-4 TGTGCCAGCAGCTTGACAGGGGGCGGATCACCCCTCCACTTT CASSLTGGGSPLHF
- - TRBJ2-7 TRBV4-1 TGCGCCAGCAGCCAAACAGGGCTGGGCGAGCAGTACTTC CASSQTGLGEQYF
- TRBD2 TRBJ2-2 TRBV2 TGTGCCAGCAGTGAAGGGGAGGGGAACACCGGGGAGCTGTTTTTT CASSEGEGNTGELFF
- - TRBJ1-5 TRBV28 TGTGCCAGCAGTTCCCTCCGACAAGGGGACTTCAATCAGCCCCAGCATTTT CASSSLRQGDFNQPQHF
- - TRBJ2-7 TRBV29-1 TGCAGCGCCAGACGGGCGGGGGCTAGAAACGAGCAGTACTTC CSARRAGARNEQYF
- - TRBJ1-2 TRBV11-3 TGTGCCAGCAGCTTTTCCGAGGGTGGAAACTATGGCTACACCTTC CASSFSEGGNYGYTF
- - TRBJ2-5 TRBV4-1 TGCGCCAGCAGCCAACTTTCTGGGGATAGCGGAAATATACAAGAGACCCAGTACTTC CASSQLSGDSGNIQETQYF
- TRBD1 TRBJ2-7 TRBV19 TGTGCCAGTAGTAGACAGGGGGCTGGTGAGCAGTACTTC CASSRQGAGEQYF
- - TRBJ2-3 TRBV4-1 TGCGCCAGCAGCCATCCTGGCAGCGATACGCAGTATTTT CASSHPGSDTQYF
- TRBD1 TRBJ1-6 TRBV20-1 TGCAGTGCTAGTAATCAGGGGGCGCCGGTACGCCTCCACTTT CSASNQGAPVRLHF
- - TRBJ1-2 TRBV4-1 TGCGCCAGCAGCCAAGTCCCTGGTAATCGGGGGTATGGCTACACCTTC CASSQVPGNRGYGYTF
- TRBD1 TRBJ1-2 TRBV7-9 TGTGCCAGCAGCAAGGGACAGGGAAATTCCTTCTATGGCTACACCTTC CASSKGQGNSFYGYTF
- - TRBJ1-1 TRBV28 TGTGCCAGCAGTTTTGGTAATTACGGAGAGAACACTGAAGCTTTCTTT CASSFGNYGENTEAFF